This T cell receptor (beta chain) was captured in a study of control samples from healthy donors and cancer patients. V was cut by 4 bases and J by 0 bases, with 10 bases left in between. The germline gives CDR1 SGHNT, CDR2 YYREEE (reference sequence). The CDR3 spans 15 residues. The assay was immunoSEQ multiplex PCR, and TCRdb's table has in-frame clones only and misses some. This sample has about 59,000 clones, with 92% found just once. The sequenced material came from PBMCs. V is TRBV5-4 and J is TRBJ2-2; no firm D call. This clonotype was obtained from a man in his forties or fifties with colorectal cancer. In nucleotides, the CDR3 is TGTGCCAGCAGCCAACCCAAATCGAACACCGGGGAGCTGTTTTTT. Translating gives CASSQPKSNTGELFF.